The present TCR beta chain was sequenced within a study of OX40 agonist ivuxolimab in advanced cancers. Study as a whole: Mean age approximately 59 years, range about 20 to 90; 82.7% male.

Trimming cost V 9 bases and J 3 bases; bases outside gene matches: 5. This CDR3 is 14 amino acids long. Germline loops: CDR1 LNHDA, CDR2 SQIVND (reference sequence). Exclusion of a patient followed from autoimmune disease history or systemic immunosuppression. In this sample, this clone turned up a few times. The assay was immunoSEQ multiplex PCR, and TCRdb's table has in-frame clones only and misses some. The profile shows around 78,000 clones, approximately 90% of them singletons. The sequencing used CD4+ or CD8+ T cells sorted from blood, collected in a trial of the OX40 agonist ivuxolimab. The receptor's source is an adult with an advanced solid tumor such as melanoma, head and neck, liver or kidney cancer. The chain couples TRBV19 to TRBJ2-5; 12 nucleotides match TRBD2. The CDR3 region has the DNA TGTGCCAGCACGACTAGCGGGGGAGAAGAGACCCAGTACTTC. Translated, it gives CASTTSGGEETQYF.